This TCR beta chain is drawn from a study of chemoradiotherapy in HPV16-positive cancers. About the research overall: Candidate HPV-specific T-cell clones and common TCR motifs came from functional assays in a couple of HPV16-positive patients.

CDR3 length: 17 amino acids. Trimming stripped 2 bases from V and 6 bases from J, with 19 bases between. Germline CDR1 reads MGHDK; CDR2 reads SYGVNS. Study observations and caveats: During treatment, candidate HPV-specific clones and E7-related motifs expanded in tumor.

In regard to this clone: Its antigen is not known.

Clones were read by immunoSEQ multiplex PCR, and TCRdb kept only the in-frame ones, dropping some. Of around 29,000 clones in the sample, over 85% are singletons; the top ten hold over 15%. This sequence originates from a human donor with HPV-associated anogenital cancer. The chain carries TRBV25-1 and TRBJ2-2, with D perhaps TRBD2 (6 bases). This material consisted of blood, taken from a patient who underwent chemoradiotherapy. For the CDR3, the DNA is TGTGCCAGCAGTGAACCCGGATTGAGGGGAGGTTCCGGGGAGCTGTTTTTT. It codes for CASSEPGLRGGSGELFF.